At least ten counts were recorded for the clone carrying this T cell receptor (beta chain). No antigen is known for it. The sample is drawn from a study of metastatic and nonmetastatic thyroid tumors. About the study: Across peripheral blood and tumor or nodule tissue samples taken from malignant and benign thyroid patients, the repertoires were compared with one another.

Original analysis: For papillary thyroid cancer, a distant-metastasis classifier was constructed from CDR3 differences observed across clinicopathological groups. Via MiXCR, TCRdb re-called the PCR reads. None of the V and J calls come from the authors' own analysis; TCRdb made them. The table includes about 39,000 clones, approximately 19% detected once. Points from the study as a whole: For both blood and tumor, malignant thyroid tumors reportedly showed significantly higher TCR beta diversity than benign nodules did.

Among the patients, none had received any treatment before thyroid surgery. The V gene's germline CDR1 is SGHAT and CDR2 FQDESV (reference sequence). The CDR3 is made up of 15 amino acids. The trim removed 5 bases at V and 6 bases at J, leaving 10 bases unmatched. The chain combines TRBV11-1 with TRBJ2-1; 7 bases agree with TRBD2. The sequence was collected from a female donor with papillary thyroid cancer or a benign thyroid nodule (not recorded which). Some clones in this sample may be carry-over from other donors' samples. The sample taken for sequencing was blood. Here the CDR3 DNA reads TGTGCCAGCAGCCCAAATCGGGGGAGGGCCAATGAGCAGTTCTTC. Translating gives CASSPNRGRANEQFF.